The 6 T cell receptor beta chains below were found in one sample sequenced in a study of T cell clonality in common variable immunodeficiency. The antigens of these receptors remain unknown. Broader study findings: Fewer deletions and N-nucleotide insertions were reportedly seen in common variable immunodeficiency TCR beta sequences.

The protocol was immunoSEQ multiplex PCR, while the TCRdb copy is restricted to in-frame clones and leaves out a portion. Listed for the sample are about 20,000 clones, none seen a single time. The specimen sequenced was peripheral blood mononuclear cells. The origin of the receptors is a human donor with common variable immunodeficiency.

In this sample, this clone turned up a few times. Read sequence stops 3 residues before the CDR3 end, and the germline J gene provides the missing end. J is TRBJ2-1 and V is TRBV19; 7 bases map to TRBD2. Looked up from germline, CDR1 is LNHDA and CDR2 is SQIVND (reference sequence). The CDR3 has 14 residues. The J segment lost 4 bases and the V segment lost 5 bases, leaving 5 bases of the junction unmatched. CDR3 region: CASSAGDGYNEQFF. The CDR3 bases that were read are TGTGCCAGTAGTGCGGGAGACGGGTACAATGAG.

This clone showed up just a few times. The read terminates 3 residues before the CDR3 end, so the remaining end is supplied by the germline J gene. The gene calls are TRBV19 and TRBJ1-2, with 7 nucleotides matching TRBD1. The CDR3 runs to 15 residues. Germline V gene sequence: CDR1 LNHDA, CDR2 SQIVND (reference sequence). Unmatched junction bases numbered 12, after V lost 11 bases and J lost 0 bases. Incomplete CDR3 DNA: TGTGCCTGTACAAGGACAGGCAATACTAACTATGGC. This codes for CACTRTGNTNYG. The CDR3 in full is CACTRTGNTNYGYTF.

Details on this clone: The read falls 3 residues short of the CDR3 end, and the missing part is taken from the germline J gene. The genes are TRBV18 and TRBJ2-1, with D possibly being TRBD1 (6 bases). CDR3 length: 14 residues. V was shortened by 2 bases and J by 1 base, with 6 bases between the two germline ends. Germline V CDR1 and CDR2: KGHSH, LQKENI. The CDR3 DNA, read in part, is TGTGCCAGCTCACCAGACAGGTCCTACAATGAG. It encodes CASSPDRSYNE. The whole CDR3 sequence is CASSPDRSYNEQFF.

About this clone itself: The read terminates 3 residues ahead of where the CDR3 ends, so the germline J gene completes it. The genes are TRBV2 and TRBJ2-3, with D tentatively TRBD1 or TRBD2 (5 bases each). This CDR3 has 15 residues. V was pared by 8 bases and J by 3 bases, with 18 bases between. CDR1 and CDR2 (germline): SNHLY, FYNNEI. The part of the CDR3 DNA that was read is TGTGCCAGCGTTAGGGGCCACCCGGGAACAGATACG. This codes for CASVRGHPGTDT. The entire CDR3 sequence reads CASVRGHPGTDTQYF.

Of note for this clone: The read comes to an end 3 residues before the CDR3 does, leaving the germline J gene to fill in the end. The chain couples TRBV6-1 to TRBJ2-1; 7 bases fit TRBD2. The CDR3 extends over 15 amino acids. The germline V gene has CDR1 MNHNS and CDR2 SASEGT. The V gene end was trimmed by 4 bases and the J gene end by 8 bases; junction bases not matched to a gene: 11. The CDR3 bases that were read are TGTGCCAGCAGTGTGGCTAGCGGAGGGTTCCATGAG. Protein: CASSVASGGFHE. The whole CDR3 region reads CASSVASGGFHEQFF.

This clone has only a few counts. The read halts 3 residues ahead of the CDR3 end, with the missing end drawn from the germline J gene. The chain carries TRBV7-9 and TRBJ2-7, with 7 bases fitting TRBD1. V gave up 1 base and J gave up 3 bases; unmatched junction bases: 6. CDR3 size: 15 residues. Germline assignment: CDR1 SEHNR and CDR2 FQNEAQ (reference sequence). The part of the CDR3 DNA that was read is TGTGCCAGCAGCTTAGGGGACAGCCTTTTCTACGAG. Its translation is CASSLGDSLFYE. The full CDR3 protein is CASSLGDSLFYEQYF.